A single sample gave rise to the 5 T cell receptor beta chains below, sequenced in a study of blood T cell repertoires in COVID-19. Generated by immunoSEQ multiplex PCR, the TCRdb table keeps only in-frame clones and is missing some. This repertoire shows 90,000 to 110,000 clones, 60% to 85% found once; its top ten account for about 4.5%. Input material: peripheral blood. The origin of the receptors is a human donor in a cohort sampled during active or convalescent COVID-19.

This chain links TRBV14 with TRBJ1-2; 7 nucleotides match TRBD1. Germline assignment: CDR1 SGHDN and CDR2 FVKESK. V lost 0 bases to trimming and J lost 10 bases; unmatched junction nucleotides: 8. The CDR3 covers 14 residues. CDR3: CASSQETGIGVYTF. In DNA, the CDR3 is TGTGCCAGCAGCCAAGAGACAGGGATCGGGGTCTACACCTTC.

The chain uses TRBV23-1 and TRBJ1-6; 8 bases agree with TRBD1. TRBV23-1 is marked as an open reading frame, function uncertain. V was pared by 4 bases and J by 2 bases, with 13 bases of the junction left unmatched. This CDR3 is 19 amino acids long. This chain's CDR3 is CASSRTGFLHWPYNSPLHF. CDR3 DNA: TGCGCCAGCAGTCGGACAGGGTTTTTACATTGGCCCTATAATTCACCCCTCCACTTT.

This chain connects TRBV6-2 or TRBV6-3 to TRBJ1-5; tentatively, D is TRBD1 (5 bases). V dropped 4 bases and J dropped 4 bases, with 11 bases sitting between them. The CDR3 has 14 residues. Germline-derived CDR1 and CDR2 are MNHEY and SVGEGT. Here the CDR3 reads CASSWGGGNQPQHF. In DNA, the CDR3 is TGTGCCAGCAGTTGGGGCGGGGGGAATCAGCCCCAGCATTTT.

CDR3 region: CASSLDRLHEQYF. The CDR3, as DNA: TGTGCCAGCAGCCTTGACAGGCTCCACGAGCAGTACTTC. V is TRBV27 and J is TRBJ2-7; tentatively, D is TRBD1 (6 bases). V lost 6 bases, J lost 5 bases, and 14 bases lay in between. Germline V gene data show CDR1 as MNHEY and CDR2 as SMNVEV (reference sequence). CDR3 size: 13 residues.

This chain connects TRBV14 to TRBJ1-2; D is possibly TRBD1 (5 bases). With 1 base removed from V and 7 bases from J, the gap between germline ends came to 13 bases. From germline, CDR1 is SGHDN and CDR2 FVKESK. This CDR3 region has 14 residues. CDR3 coding DNA: TGTGCCAGCAGCCAAGGGCCAGGGCTCCCTGGCTACACCTTC. Its protein product is CASSQGPGLPGYTF.